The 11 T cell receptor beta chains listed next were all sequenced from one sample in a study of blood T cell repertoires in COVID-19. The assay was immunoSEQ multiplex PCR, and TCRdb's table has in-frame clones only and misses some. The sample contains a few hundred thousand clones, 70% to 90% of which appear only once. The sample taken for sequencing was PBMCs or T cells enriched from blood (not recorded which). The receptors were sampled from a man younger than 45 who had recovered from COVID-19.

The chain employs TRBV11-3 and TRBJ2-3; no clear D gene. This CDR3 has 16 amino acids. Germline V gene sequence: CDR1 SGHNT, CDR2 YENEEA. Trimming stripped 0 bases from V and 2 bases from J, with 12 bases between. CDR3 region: CASSLDRPGTTDTQYF. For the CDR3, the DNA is TGTGCCAGCAGCTTAGATCGCCCAGGAACCACAGATACGCAGTATTTT.

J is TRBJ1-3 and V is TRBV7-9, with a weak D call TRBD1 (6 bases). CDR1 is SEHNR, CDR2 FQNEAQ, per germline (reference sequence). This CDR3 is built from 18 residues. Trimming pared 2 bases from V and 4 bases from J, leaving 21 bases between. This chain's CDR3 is CASSLKKLGARGGNTIYF. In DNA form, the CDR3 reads TGTGCCAGCAGCTTAAAAAAGCTGGGGGCAAGGGGGGGAAACACCATATATTTT.

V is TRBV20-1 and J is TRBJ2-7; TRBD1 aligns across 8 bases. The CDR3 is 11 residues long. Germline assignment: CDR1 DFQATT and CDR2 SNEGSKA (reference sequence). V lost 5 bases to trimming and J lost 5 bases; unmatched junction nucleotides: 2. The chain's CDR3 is CSAEDRDEQYF. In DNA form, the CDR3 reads TGCAGTGCTGAGGACAGGGACGAGCAGTACTTC.

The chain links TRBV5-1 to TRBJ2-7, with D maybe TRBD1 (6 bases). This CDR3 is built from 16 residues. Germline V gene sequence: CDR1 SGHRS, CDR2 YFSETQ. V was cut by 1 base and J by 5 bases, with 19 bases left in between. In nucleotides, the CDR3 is TGCGCCAGCAGCTTGACGACAGGTCTTCGTACGGACGAGCAGTACTTC. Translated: CASSLTTGLRTDEQYF.

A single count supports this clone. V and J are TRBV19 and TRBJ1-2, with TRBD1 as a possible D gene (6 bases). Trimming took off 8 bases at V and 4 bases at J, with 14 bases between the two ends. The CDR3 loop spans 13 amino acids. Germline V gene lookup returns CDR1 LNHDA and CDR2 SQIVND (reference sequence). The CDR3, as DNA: TGTGCCAGTTGCGAGGGGGAAACCTATGGCTACACCTTC. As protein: CASCEGETYGYTF.

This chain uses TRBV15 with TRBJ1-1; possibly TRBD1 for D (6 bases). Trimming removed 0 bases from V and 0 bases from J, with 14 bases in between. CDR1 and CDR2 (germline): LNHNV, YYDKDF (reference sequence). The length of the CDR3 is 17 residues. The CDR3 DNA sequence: TGTGCCACCAGCAGAGATCGGGCAGGGGATATGAACACTGAAGCTTTCTTT. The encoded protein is CATSRDRAGDMNTEAFF.

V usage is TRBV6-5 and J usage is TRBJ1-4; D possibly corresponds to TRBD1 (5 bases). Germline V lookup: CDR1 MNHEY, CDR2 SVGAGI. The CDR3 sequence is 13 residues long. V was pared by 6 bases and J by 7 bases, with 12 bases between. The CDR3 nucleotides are TGTGCCAGCAGACGGCAGGGCGGTGAAAAACTGTTTTTT. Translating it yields CASRRQGGEKLFF.

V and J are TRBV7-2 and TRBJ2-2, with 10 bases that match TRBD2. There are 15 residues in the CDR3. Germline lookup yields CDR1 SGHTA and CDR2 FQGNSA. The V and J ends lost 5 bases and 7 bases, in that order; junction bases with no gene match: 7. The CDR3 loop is CASSNLAGDDGELFF. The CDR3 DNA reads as TGTGCCAGCAGCAATCTAGCGGGGGATGACGGGGAGCTGTTTTTT.

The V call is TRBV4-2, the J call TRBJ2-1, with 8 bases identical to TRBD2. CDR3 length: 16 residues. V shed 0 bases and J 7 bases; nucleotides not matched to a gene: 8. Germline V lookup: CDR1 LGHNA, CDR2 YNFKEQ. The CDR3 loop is CASSQDLAGGKNEQFF. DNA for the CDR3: TGTGCCAGCAGCCAAGATCTTGCGGGGGGTAAGAATGAGCAGTTCTTC.

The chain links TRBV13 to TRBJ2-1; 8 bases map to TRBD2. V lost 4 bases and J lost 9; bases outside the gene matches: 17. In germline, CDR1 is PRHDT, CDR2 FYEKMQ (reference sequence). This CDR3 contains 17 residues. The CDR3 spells CASSYPSGTRVRGEQFF. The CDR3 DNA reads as TGTGCCAGCAGCTATCCCTCCGGGACTAGGGTACGTGGTGAGCAGTTCTTC.

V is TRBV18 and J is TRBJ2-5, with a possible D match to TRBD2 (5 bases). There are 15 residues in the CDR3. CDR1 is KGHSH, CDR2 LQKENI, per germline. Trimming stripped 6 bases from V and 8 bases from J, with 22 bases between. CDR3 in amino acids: CASSTNRARADTQYF. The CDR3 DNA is TGTGCCAGCTCGACGAACCGAGCGAGGGCGGATACCCAGTACTTC.